A selection of T cell receptor beta chains follows, all from one sample in a study of blood T cell repertoires in COVID-19. Clones were read by immunoSEQ multiplex PCR, and TCRdb kept only the in-frame ones, dropping some. The sample yields about 120,000 clones, around 85% seen once. The specimen sequenced was peripheral blood. The receptors were sampled from a man in his fifties or sixties with acute or convalescent COVID-19. Both conserved end residues are part of each CDR3. D genes are given only for firm matches. Clone size appears in some rows only: once, few, many, or a class for an expanded clone.

DNA,CDR3,J,size,D,V
TGTGCCAGCAGTTCCGGGACTAGCTCCACCAATGAGCAGTTCTTC,CASSSGTSSTNEQFF,TRBJ2-1,NA,TRBD2,TRBV2
TGTGCCAGCTCACCCGGGACAGGGTTACACGAGCAGTACTTC,CASSPGTGLHEQYF,TRBJ2-7,NA,TRBD1,TRBV18
TGTGCCAGCAGTGAGACAGCCGTGGGCACTGAAGCTTTCTTT,CASSETAVGTEAFF,TRBJ1-1,once,NA,TRBV2
TGTGCCAGCAGCGTAGCGGGTCGCACCGGGGAGCTGTTTTTT,CASSVAGRTGELFF,TRBJ2-2,NA,NA,TRBV9
TGCAGTGCCAGTTTAGGCAGGGGGAATCAGCCCCAGCATTTT,CSASLGRGNQPQHF,TRBJ1-5,NA,TRBD1,TRBV20-1
TGTGCCAGCAGCCCGGGACAGGGGGGCAATCAGCCCCAGCATTTT,CASSPGQGGNQPQHF,TRBJ1-5,NA,TRBD1,TRBV7-6
TGTGCCAGCAGCGTAGCGGGGACACCGGACACTGAAGCTTTCTTT,CASSVAGTPDTEAFF,TRBJ1-1,NA,NA,TRBV9
TGTGCCAGCAGCTTGCGACAGGGTTTGGCCACTGAAGCTTTCTTT,CASSLRQGLATEAFF,TRBJ1-1,NA,TRBD1,TRBV7-9
TGTGCCAGCAGCCTTCAGTCAGGGGGCGCGGGCGGGGAGCTGTTTTTT,CASSLQSGGAGGELFF,TRBJ2-2,NA,TRBD1,TRBV7-2
TGTGCCAGCAGTGAACCAGGCGGCAATCAGCCCCAGCATTTT,CASSEPGGNQPQHF,TRBJ1-5,NA,NA,TRBV2
TGTGCCAGCAGTTACCCGAACGGAGGCGAAGCTTTCTTT,CASSYPNGGEAFF,TRBJ1-1,few,NA,TRBV6-2/TRBV6-3
TGTGCCAGCAGCACCCCCGGGACAGGGATAAATGAGCAGTTCTTC,CASSTPGTGINEQFF,TRBJ2-1,few,TRBD1,TRBV5-4
TGTGCCAGCAGTATCGGGACAGCGAACACTGAAGCTTTCTTT,CASSIGTANTEAFF,TRBJ1-1,NA,TRBD1,TRBV6-2/TRBV6-3
TGTGCCAGCGGCCCCGGGTCCACTGAAGCTTTCTTT,CASGPGSTEAFF,TRBJ1-1,few,NA,TRBV11-2
TGTGCCAGCAGCTTAGCGCACAGTTATAGCAATCAGCCCCAGCATTTT,CASSLAHSYSNQPQHF,TRBJ1-5,NA,NA,TRBV7-8
TGTGCCAGCAGTTTGGAGGAGACCCAGTACTTC,CASSLEETQYF,TRBJ2-5,NA,NA,TRBV28
TGTGCCAGCGGGTTGGGACAGTGGCAAGGGACCCAGTACTTC,CASGLGQWQGTQYF,TRBJ2-5,NA,TRBD1,TRBV7-2
TGTGCCAGCAGTTTCCCCGACAGCCGGCAAGAGCAGTACTTC,CASSFPDSRQEQYF,TRBJ2-7,NA,NA,TRBV28
TGTGCCAGCAGCGCCGGGACTAGCGGCACCGGGGAGCTGTTTTTT,CASSAGTSGTGELFF,TRBJ2-2,NA,TRBD2,TRBV9
TGCGCCAGCAGTGGGACAGATTTAGAGACCCAGTACTTC,CASSGTDLETQYF,TRBJ2-5,NA,NA,TRBV10-1
TGTGCCAGCAGTCTAGAACTAGCGGGATCTCAAGAGACCCAGTACTTC,CASSLELAGSQETQYF,TRBJ2-5,NA,TRBD2,TRBV11-2
TGTGCCAGCTCACCACTTAAAACAGACACAGATACGCAGTATTTT,CASSPLKTDTDTQYF,TRBJ2-3,NA,NA,TRBV18
TGTGCCAGCAGCTTAGGGACTAGCAATGAGCAGTTCTTC,CASSLGTSNEQFF,TRBJ2-1,few,TRBD2,TRBV7-6
TGTGCCAGCAGCCAGCGGCTCGGACAGGGGGAAGAGACCCAGTACTTC,CASSQRLGQGEETQYF,TRBJ2-5,NA,TRBD1,TRBV4-2
TGCGCCAGTCTTACCTTTAGCGGGAGAGGGGCAGATACGCAGTATTTT,CASLTFSGRGADTQYF,TRBJ2-3,NA,TRBD2,TRBV10-2